A single sample gave rise to the 14 T cell receptor beta chains below, sequenced in a study of Graves' ophthalmopathy and Graves' hyperthyroidism. RNA served as the template for amplifying TCR beta CDR3 regions. An opening RT-PCR round employed HTBI primers and preceded a second-round multiplex PCR. Each CDR3 protein is one row after TCRdb ran MiXCR on the multiplex PCR reads. Among about 180,000 distinct CDR3 sequences, more than 30% were seen once, and the ten largest hold roughly 5.2%. Sequenced material: peripheral blood. The receptor set was obtained from a woman aged 35 to 49 with Graves' ophthalmopathy.

In its sample, this clonotype was seen many times. The V call is TRBV12-3 or TRBV12-4, the J call TRBJ2-3; D gene ambiguous. The CDR3 loop spans 10 amino acids. V lost 6 bases and J 4 bases, leaving 2 bases between the germline ends. CDR3 sequence: CASSADTQYF. The CDR3 region has the DNA TGTGCCAGCAGCGCAGATACGCAGTATTTT.

This clonotype turned up a few times. The chain combines TRBV12-3 or TRBV12-4 with TRBJ2-5, with 11 positions matching TRBD2. Unmatched junction bases numbered 7, after V lost 5 bases and J lost 2 bases. The CDR3 covers 16 residues. This CDR3 reads CASSPGTSGEQETQYF. The DNA of the CDR3 is TGTGCCAGCAGTCCCGGGACTAGCGGAGAACAAGAGACCCAGTACTTC.

This clonotype occurred many times. This chain connects TRBV12-3 or TRBV12-4 to TRBJ1-1; no reliable D call. The CDR3 extends over 14 amino acids. V lost 3 bases and J 2 bases, leaving 10 bases between the germline ends. The CDR3 spells CASSFLGQNTEAFF. Written as DNA, the CDR3 is TGTGCCAGCAGTTTTCTGGGCCAAAACACTGAAGCTTTCTTT.

The chain combines TRBV28 with TRBJ2-7; TRBD2 is a possible D gene (6 bases). CDR3 length: 15 amino acids. Germline-derived CDR1 and CDR2 are MDHEN and SYDVKM. Trimming took off 5 bases at V and 0 bases at J, with 14 bases between the two ends. The CDR3, as DNA: TGTGCCAGCAGTCGGGGGATAGGCAGCTCCTACGAGCAGTACTTC. Translated: CASSRGIGSSYEQYF.

The chain couples TRBV30 to TRBJ2-7, with 7 bases lining up with TRBD1. Unmatched junction bases numbered 9, after V lost 0 bases and J lost 4 bases. Looked up from germline, CDR1 is GTSNPN and CDR2 is SVGIG (reference sequence). CDR3 length: 15 residues. The CDR3 loop reads CAWSVQQGRRYEQYF. In nucleotides, the CDR3 is TGTGCCTGGAGTGTACAACAGGGGCGGAGGTACGAGCAGTACTTC.

This clonotype has a count of ten or more. This rearrangement joins TRBV12-3 or TRBV12-4 to TRBJ2-5; D call uncertain. V was trimmed by 2 bases and J by 5 bases, leaving 9 bases between them. This CDR3 is 13 amino acids long. The CDR3 nucleotides are TGTGCCAGCAGTTTATTGGCTCGGGAGACCCAGTACTTC. Its translation: CASSLLARETQYF.

This clonotype has ten or more counts. The chain has TRBV5-1 and TRBJ1-2; TRBD1 might be the D (5 bases). The CDR3 runs 14 residues. Trimming removed 0 bases at V and 8 bases at J, with 14 bases between. Looked up from germline, CDR1 is SGHRS and CDR2 is YFSETQ. Written as DNA, the CDR3 is TGCGCCAGCAGCTTGGCTGGGGGGGAAGGCGGCTACACCTTC. It encodes CASSLAGGEGGYTF.

The CDR3 bases are TGTGCCGCTCCGAGCACGAATTCCTACGAGCAGTACTTC. Its translation: CAAPSTNSYEQYF. The chain uses TRBV6-1 and TRBJ2-7, with D unresolved. Germline CDR1 reads MNHNS; CDR2 reads SASEGT. This CDR3 contains 13 residues. The germline V and J ends were trimmed by 11 bases and 1 base, with 15 bases remaining between them.

The J gene is TRBJ1-1, the V gene TRBV7-8, with D unresolved. Trimming shortened V by 1 base and J by 5 bases, and 8 bases separated the two germline ends. The germline V gene has CDR1 SGHVS and CDR2 FQNEAQ. This CDR3 region has 13 residues. CDR3: CASSLEARTEAFF. Here the CDR3 DNA reads TGTGCCAGCAGCTTAGAGGCCAGAACTGAAGCTTTCTTT.

The chain is built from TRBV6-2 or TRBV6-3 and TRBJ1-3; no reliable D call. Between the trimmed V and J ends, which lost 8 bases and 4 bases, there was a span of 6 bases. The germline CDR1 and CDR2 sequences are MNHEY and SVGEGT. This CDR3 region has 11 residues. Here the CDR3 reads CASQEGNTIYF. CDR3 nucleotides: TGTGCCAGCCAGGAAGGAAACACCATATATTTT.

This chain links TRBV6-2 or TRBV6-3 with TRBJ2-2; TRBD2 aligns across 9 bases. The V gene's germline CDR1 is MNHEY and CDR2 SVGEGT. The V segment lost 0 bases and the J segment 16 bases; nucleotides outside the gene matches: 9. The CDR3 contains 14 residues. CDR3 sequence reads: CASSYSASGNVAFF. CDR3 DNA sequence: TGTGCCAGCAGTTACTCGGCTAGCGGGAACGTTGCGTTTTTT.

The V gene is TRBV6-5, the J gene TRBJ2-7; TRBD1 aligns across 8 bases. Looked up from germline, CDR1 is MNHEY and CDR2 is SVGAGI. The CDR3 extends over 15 amino acids. V lost 3 bases, J lost 0 bases, and 4 bases stayed unmatched. CDR3 DNA sequence: TGTGCCAGCAGTTATGGCAGGGGGCTCTCCTACGAGCAGTACTTC. Translation: CASSYGRGLSYEQYF.

This clonotype appeared a few times. The chain couples TRBV12-3 or TRBV12-4 to TRBJ2-7; TRBD1 aligns across 10 bases. This CDR3 has 14 amino acids. Germline trimming cut 6 bases from V and 5 bases from J; bases unmatched to any gene: 7. The CDR3 nucleotides are TGTGCCAGCAGCCAGGACAGGGGGAAGGACGAGCAGTACTTC. This gives the protein CASSQDRGKDEQYF.

Ten or more counts support this clonotype. The J gene is TRBJ1-1, the V gene TRBV15; the D gene is possibly TRBD1 (5 bases). Trimming removed 6 bases from V and 1 base from J, with 12 bases in between. Germline V gives CDR1 LNHNV, CDR2 YYDKDF (reference sequence). This CDR3 is built from 14 residues. In nucleotides, the CDR3 is TGTGCCACCAGTTCCAGGGAACCGAACACTGAAGCTTTCTTT. It encodes CATSSREPNTEAFF.